The present T cell receptor beta chain was sequenced within a study of graft-versus-host responses after intestinal transplantation. Worth noting for this clone: The target antigen is unknown.

Only in-frame clones appear in the TCRdb table, and some are missing; sequencing was by immunoSEQ multiplex PCR. This sample carries about 120,000 clones, around 94% of them seen once, and the ten largest clones take 1.2%. The CDR3 has 13 amino acids. Broader study findings: Graft-donor T cell macrochimerism in patients accompanied high graft-versus-host to host-versus-graft clonal ratios in allografts. Among recipient marrow samples, GvH clones were found; some appeared first in ileum or blood. The study associated peak circulating GvH clone levels with early post-transplant HvG declines.

The TCR originated in a human donor who was the organ donor for an intestinal transplant. Source: unstimulated CD8+ T cells sorted from spleen or lymph node cells, taken before transplant. The chain uses TRBV21-1 and TRBJ1-2. TRBV21-1 counts as a pseudogene. The CDR3 loop reads CASSKERTDGYTF. CDR3 DNA sequence: TGTGCCAGCAGCAAAGAAAGGACCGATGGCTACACCTTC.